Described below is a single T cell receptor beta chain sequence and its context. The data belong to a study of cytomegalovirus exposure and HLA in healthy donors. At the level of the study: Unique TCRs from HLA-typed donors, around 79 million of them, were held in an early data release. Assignment to the Caucasian-associated ancestry cluster applied to about 80% of the approximately 380 genotyped donors.

Trimming took 5 bases from V and 1 from J, leaving 6 bases between them. Germline CDR1 SGHTA, CDR2 FQGNSA. This CDR3 spans 13 amino acids. PCR employed 60 Vbeta and 13 Jbeta primers. Using immunoSEQ multiplex PCR, the repertoire was profiled, and TCRdb retains in-frame clones only, with some absent. The sample has about 140,000 clones, nearly 80% seen once. This chain joins TRBV7-2 and TRBJ1-5, with D uncertain. The clonotype comes from a male donor in good health and CMV-seronegative. The sequenced material came from PBMCs. CDR3 sequence reads: CASSGESNQPQHF. CDR3 DNA: TGTGCCAGCAGCGGGGAGAGCAATCAGCCCCAGCATTTT.